This TCR beta chain derives from a study of T-cell memory formation after mild COVID-19. About this clonotype: At one end the junction does not follow the germline gene, possibly because of a read error.

MiXCR, run by TCRdb on the 5' RACE reads, gives a single entry per CDR3 protein. Seen here are 400,000 or so distinct CDR3 sequences, 20% observed once, and the top ten hold around 8.4%. Germline loops: CDR1 SGHTA, CDR2 FQGNSA. The CDR3 totals 13 residues. Sequenced: PBMCs or a T cell subset sorted from them (not recorded which). This receptor was identified in an adult woman who had mild COVID-19 (a few samples of this study predate the infection). Cell type and time point are not known. This sequence joins TRBV7-2 and TRBJ2-1; 11 bases fit TRBD2. This CDR3 reads CASRLAGGNEQFF. In DNA form, the CDR3 reads TGTGCCAGCAGATTAGCGGGAGGGAATGAGCAGTTCTTC.